This TCR beta chain is from a study of blood T cell repertoires in COVID-19. Some clones are missing from TCRdb's copy, which holds only in-frame ones; the method was immunoSEQ multiplex PCR. This table holds about 320,000 clones, 90% found once. Remarks on this clone: The same CDR3 arises from other DNA sequences in this sample as well.

The sequenced sample consisted of PBMCs or T cells enriched from blood (not recorded which). This TCR was sampled from a man in his 60s who had recovered from COVID-19.

CDR3 protein: CASSVAGGNQPQHF. CDR3 DNA: TGTGCCAGCAGCGTAGCGGGGGGCAATCAGCCCCAGCATTTT. V gene TRBV9 combines with J gene TRBJ1-5; possibly TRBD1 for D (5 bases). The CDR3 spans 14 residues. V was shortened by 0 bases and J by 2 bases, with 6 bases between the two germline ends. CDR1 and CDR2 (germline): SGDLS, YYNGEE.